The following is a T cell receptor (beta chain) sequence with its context. The antigen remains unidentified. Roughly 9.8 milliliters of peripheral blood were drawn from each donor. For the second PCR, which ran for about 6 to 12 cycles, a sample-barcoded 5' primer and a J-beta primer mix were used. TCRdb fed the 5' RACE reads into MiXCR, producing one record per CDR3 protein. The sample lists 800,000 or so distinct CDR3 sequences, roughly 25% occurring once. This record comes from a study of blood T cells in healthy people across ages. Overall study findings and caveats: The study lacked donor CMV status, which possibly confounded expanded clonotype changes.

The CDR3 consists of 13 residues. The sample also formed part of further work on T cells of mothers and their children. From that second work: Across the analysis, no persistent microchimeric T cell clones were detected.

The source is a boy aged 10-17 years in good health. This chain links TRBV12-3 or TRBV12-4 with TRBJ2-5; a weak D match, TRBD1 (5 bases). The J call is in doubt because the DNA end fits TRBJ2-1 better. The sequenced sample consisted of blood. CDR3 amino acids: CASSSQGSHEQFF. The CDR3 DNA is TGTGCCAGCAGTTCCCAGGGTAGCCATGAGCAGTTCTTC.